A selection of T cell receptor beta chains follows, all from one sample in a study of radiotherapy plus CTLA-4 blockade in lung cancer. The data were produced by immunoSEQ multiplex PCR, yet TCRdb's version contains in-frame clones alone and is incomplete. The sample has 80,000 to 100,000 clones, 88% seen once. Sample: peripheral blood, taken from a patient treated with radiotherapy plus ipilimumab. These receptors originate from a human donor with non-small cell lung cancer that progressed on radiotherapy plus ipilimumab. Both conserved end residues are part of each CDR3. The D gene is left open where the match is weak. Size values are once, few and many counts, or a class for expanded clones, and some rows have none.

NA TRBJ2-7 TRBV5-1 TRBD2 TGCGCCAGCAGCTTGGGAGCCGGGACTAGTGGCGAGCAGTACTTC CASSLGAGTSGEQYF
NA TRBJ2-5 TRBV4-1 NA TGCGCCAGCAGCCAAGATGAGGGCAGGGAGACCCAGTACTTC CASSQDEGRETQYF
NA TRBJ1-1 TRBV29-1 NA TGCAGCGTTAGGACCGAAGCCTTGAACACTGAAGCTTTCTTT CSVRTEALNTEAFF
NA TRBJ2-7 TRBV5-1 TRBD1 TGCGCCAGCAGCTTGGACGGACAGGGTCGGGGCTACGAGCAGTACTTC CASSLDGQGRGYEQYF
NA TRBJ1-1 TRBV6-5 TRBD1 TGTGCCAGCAGTTACTCCCGGACAGGGAACACTGAAGCTTTCTTT CASSYSRTGNTEAFF
NA TRBJ1-3 TRBV4-2 TRBD1 TGTGCCAGCAGCCAAGATCATGTGACAGGGGGCGGATTGACTGGAAACACCATATATTTT CASSQDHVTGGGLTGNTIYF
NA TRBJ2-3 TRBV6-1 NA TGTGCCAGCAAGTTGCAGTCCACAGATACGCAGTATTTT CASKLQSTDTQYF
NA TRBJ1-1 TRBV5-1 NA TGCGCCAGCAGCTTGGAGACAGTGAACACTGAAGCTTTCTTT CASSLETVNTEAFF
NA TRBJ2-5 TRBV6-6 NA TGTGCCAGCAGTCGGTCACGGGAGACCCAGTACTTC CASSRSRETQYF
NA TRBJ2-3 TRBV4-1 TRBD2 TGCGCCAGCAGCCAAGATCTCAGCACTAGCGGGAGGAGGGGGGCCCCAGATACGCAGTATTTT CASSQDLSTSGRRGAPDTQYF
NA TRBJ2-1 TRBV5-1 TRBD1 TGCGCCAGCAGCTATACCACAGGGGTGGAGCAGTTCTTC CASSYTTGVEQFF
NA TRBJ2-3 TRBV5-1 NA TGCGCCAGCGGAGATATGTATACGCAGTATTTT CASGDMYTQYF
NA TRBJ2-7 TRBV6-5 NA TGTGCCAGCAGTTACCGGGACCAGAACTACGAGCAGTACTTC CASSYRDQNYEQYF
few TRBJ2-3 TRBV14 NA TGTGCCAGCAGCCAAATTCAGGCTCCAGATACGCAGTATTTT CASSQIQAPDTQYF
NA TRBJ1-1 TRBV10-1 NA TGCGCCAGCAGTGAGTCGATGTCCCCGAACACTGAAGCTTTCTTT CASSESMSPNTEAFF
NA TRBJ1-4 TRBV28 TRBD1 TGTGCCAGCAGCCCAGGGGGGCGGAATGAAAAACTGTTTTTT CASSPGGRNEKLFF
NA TRBJ1-5 TRBV7-8 NA TGTGCCAGCAGCTTAGGGACCGTCCAGAGCAATCAGCCCCAGCATTTT CASSLGTVQSNQPQHF
once TRBJ1-3 TRBV6-1 NA TGTGCCAGCAGACCGGGACGGACTGGAAACACCATATATTTT CASRPGRTGNTIYF
few TRBJ1-1 TRBV2 NA TGTGCCACCAATGAACAGGGAGGCTTGAACACTGAAGCTTTCTTT CATNEQGGLNTEAFF
NA TRBJ1-1 TRBV27 TRBD1 TGTGCCAGCAGTTTATACGGGACAGGGGCCCAGAACACTGAAGCTTTCTTT CASSLYGTGAQNTEAFF
few TRBJ1-1 TRBV12-5 TRBD1 TGTGCTAGTGGTTTGGGGACAGGGGTAGGGGCTTTCTTT CASGLGTGVGAFF
few TRBJ1-1 TRBV18 NA TGTGCCAGCTCACCACCAAACAGGTGGGGCACTGAAGCTTTCTTT CASSPPNRWGTEAFF
once TRBJ2-2 TRBV11-3 NA TGTGCCAGCAGCCCCGCGTTCGGGTCGAACACCGGGGAGCTGTTTTTT CASSPAFGSNTGELFF
NA TRBJ1-2 TRBV7-2 NA TGTGCCAGCCAGACCGTTCCGGGACACAGCTATGGCTACACCTTC CASQTVPGHSYGYTF
NA TRBJ2-7 TRBV5-1 TRBD2 TGCGCCAGCAGCCCGGGGACTAGCGATTTGGGGGAGCAGTACTTC CASSPGTSDLGEQYF
NA TRBJ2-1 TRBV2 NA TGTGCCAGCAACCCCTTCCGAACCTACAATGAGCAGTTCTTC CASNPFRTYNEQFF
NA TRBJ2-5 TRBV7-9 NA TGTGCCAGCACGCAGGGAGGAGGAGAGACCCAGTACTTC CASTQGGGETQYF
once TRBJ2-5 TRBV5-1 NA TGCGCCAGCAGCTTCGCCGGGCAAGAGACCCAGTACTTC CASSFAGQETQYF
once TRBJ2-7 TRBV19 NA TGTGCCAGTACCCCTACGGGTATACAGTACTCCTACGAGCAGTACTTC CASTPTGIQYSYEQYF
few TRBJ2-3 TRBV7-9 NA TGTGCCATCCTCTCACAGGCCCGCCGCCTCAATACGCAGTATTTT CAILSQARRLNTQYF
NA TRBJ1-2 TRBV6-5 TRBD1 TGTGCCAGCAGTTACACAGGGGTTAGCTATGGCTACACCTTC CASSYTGVSYGYTF
NA TRBJ1-4 TRBV14 NA TGTGCCAGCAGCTACAGGGTGGGGCAACTGTTTTTT CASSYRVGQLFF
NA TRBJ2-2 TRBV29-1 NA TGCAGCGTTGTAGGGAGTAGAACCGGGGAGCTGTTTTTT CSVVGSRTGELFF
NA TRBJ1-2 TRBV6-5 NA TGTGCCAGCAGTTACAAGTTAAGAGACTATGGCTACACCTTC CASSYKLRDYGYTF
NA TRBJ2-7 TRBV11-3 TRBD2 TGTGCCAGCAGACCCCGGTCTGGACTAGCCTACGAGCAGTACTTC CASRPRSGLAYEQYF
NA TRBJ1-5 TRBV2 NA TGTGCCAGCAGTGATCAAAACATCGACGAAAAGCCCCAGCATTTT CASSDQNIDEKPQHF
NA TRBJ2-1 TRBV9 TRBD2 TGTGCCAGCAGCGTAGTGGCGGGAGGGTACAATGAGCAGTTCTTC CASSVVAGGYNEQFF
NA TRBJ1-4 TRBV19 NA TGTGCCAGTAGCGGACAGTATAATGAAAAACTGTTTTTT CASSGQYNEKLFF
NA TRBJ2-7 TRBV5-1 TRBD1 TGCGCCAGCAGCTTGGGGACAGGGTTACGGGAGAACTACGAGCAGTACTTC CASSLGTGLRENYEQYF
NA TRBJ1-5 TRBV19 NA TGTGCCAGTACTCGGGGACCCAATCAGCCCCAGCATTTT CASTRGPNQPQHF
NA TRBJ1-1 TRBV19 NA TGTGCCAGTAGTAGGCCCCCTTCGAACACTGAAGCTTTCTTT CASSRPPSNTEAFF
few TRBJ1-4 TRBV6-6 NA TGTGCCAGCAGGCTCCGCTGGGACGGATACGGAAAACTGTTTTTT CASRLRWDGYGKLFF
NA TRBJ2-3 TRBV6-5 NA TGTGCCAGCAGTTACTCGCCCCCTCCGGGAAATACGCAGTATTTT CASSYSPPPGNTQYF
NA TRBJ2-3 TRBV11-2 NA TGTGCCAGCAAGAGCGGAGCCACCACAGATACGCAGTATTTT CASKSGATTDTQYF
NA TRBJ2-3 TRBV5-1 NA TGCGCCAGCAGCTTGGCGGGTCAGGGGCAGACAGATACGCAGTATTTT CASSLAGQGQTDTQYF
NA TRBJ1-1 TRBV5-1 TRBD1 TGCGCCAGCAGCTTGGAAGGGGGCGACGAAGCTTTCTTT CASSLEGGDEAFF
NA TRBJ1-1 TRBV5-1 TRBD1 TGCGCCAGCAGGGGCCTGACAGGGCTCACTGAAGCTTTCTTT CASRGLTGLTEAFF
NA TRBJ2-3 TRBV5-6 NA TGTGCCAGCGCGAAGGAGAACACAGATACGCAGTATTTT CASAKENTDTQYF
NA TRBJ2-5 TRBV4-1 NA TGCGCCAGCAGCCAAGCTGGGGGAGAGACCCAGTACTTC CASSQAGGETQYF
NA TRBJ2-7 TRBV29-1 NA TGCAGCGTAACCCCCCGGGGTGTCTCCTACGAGCAGTACTTC CSVTPRGVSYEQYF
once TRBJ2-7 TRBV11-2 NA TGTGCCAGCAGCTCCACAGGGTCCAGCGAGCAGTACTTC CASSSTGSSEQYF
once TRBJ2-7 TRBV7-9 TRBD1 TGTGCCAGCAGCTCGGACAGGCGGACCTACGAGCAGTACTTC CASSSDRRTYEQYF
NA TRBJ2-7 TRBV6-5 TRBD1 TGTGCCAGCAGTTCAACAGGGGTTGGGGACGAGCAGTACTTC CASSSTGVGDEQYF
few TRBJ2-7 TRBV6-5 NA TGTGCCAGCACTAACTCCGGGGCATCCTACGAGCAGTACTTC CASTNSGASYEQYF
once TRBJ2-1 TRBV18 TRBD1 TGTGCCAGCTCAGCAGACAGGGAATCCAATGAGCAGTTCTTC CASSADRESNEQFF
NA TRBJ1-3 TRBV18 NA TGTGCCAGCTCACCATTGATAGACAACTCTGGAAACACCATATATTTT CASSPLIDNSGNTIYF
NA TRBJ1-3 TRBV6-1 NA TGTGCCAGCAGTGAAGCGCATTTCTCTGGAAACACCATATATTTT CASSEAHFSGNTIYF
NA TRBJ2-7 TRBV6-5 NA TGTGCCAGCAGCGACCGAAGACGAAGCACCTACGAGCAGTACTTC CASSDRRRSTYEQYF
once TRBJ1-1 TRBV2 NA TGTGCCAGCAGCGAACAAATGGTCTGGGAGGCGAACACTGAAGCTTTCTTT CASSEQMVWEANTEAFF
NA TRBJ2-5 TRBV7-7 NA TGTGCTAGCAGCTTTTACACCAAAGAGACCCAGTACTTC CASSFYTKETQYF